This T cell receptor (beta chain) was obtained from a study of radiation and T cells in renal cell carcinoma. Comments on this clone: Its target is unknown.

Regarding time point: blood 4 weeks post-SBRT, at nephrectomy. As for treatment: 15 Gy SBRT to primary tumor, nephrectomy 4 weeks later. The CDR3 has 14 residues. CDR1 is MNHEY, CDR2 SVGAGI, per germline. V was clipped by 2 bases and J by 4 bases, with 10 bases between them. Study conclusions and caveats: Top tumor clonotypes rose in blood 2 weeks post-radiation, then contracted. Pretreatment tumor biopsies were lacking, so baseline clonotypes are unknown.

Here immunoSEQ multiplex PCR was the method, and the copy in TCRdb shows in-frame clones only, minus some. This sample has about 86,000 clones, with about 82% found just once. This sequence originates from a man aged 50-60 years with renal cell carcinoma. The gene calls are TRBV6-5 and TRBJ2-3; D unclear. Sequences were derived from blood, sampled from a patient whose treatment included radiotherapy and nephrectomy. Written as DNA, the CDR3 is TGTGCCAGCAGTTACGTTTCGCGGTCAGATACGCAGTATTTT. Its protein is CASSYVSRSDTQYF.